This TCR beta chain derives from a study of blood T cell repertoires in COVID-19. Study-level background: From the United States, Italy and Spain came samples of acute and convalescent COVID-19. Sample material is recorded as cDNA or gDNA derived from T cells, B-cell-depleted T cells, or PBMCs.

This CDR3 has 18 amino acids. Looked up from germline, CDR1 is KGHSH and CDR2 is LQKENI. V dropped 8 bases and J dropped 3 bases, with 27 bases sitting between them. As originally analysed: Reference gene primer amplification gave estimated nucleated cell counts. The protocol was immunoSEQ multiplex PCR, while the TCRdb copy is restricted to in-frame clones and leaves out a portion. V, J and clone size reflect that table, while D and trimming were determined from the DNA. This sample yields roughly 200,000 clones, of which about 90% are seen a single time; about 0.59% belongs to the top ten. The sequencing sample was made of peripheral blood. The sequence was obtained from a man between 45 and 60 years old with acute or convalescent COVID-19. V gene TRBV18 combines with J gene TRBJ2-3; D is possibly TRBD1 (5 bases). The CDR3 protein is CASRQTLNPSFETDTQYF. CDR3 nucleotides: TGTGCCAGCAGACAGACTCTAAACCCCTCGTTCGAGACAGATACGCAGTATTTT.